Listed here is a single T cell receptor beta chain. The specificity of this receptor is unknown. Base qualities are not provided; no much larger clone lies one nucleotide away. The data are from a study of cytomegalovirus exposure and HLA in healthy donors (dated by TCRdb to 2015 to 2018). With respect to the entire study: According to a later analysis, one platform produced both the roughly 130 validation repertoires and the approximately 660 repertoires of the first cohort. The study combined high-throughput TCR immunosequencing, statistical association of individual TCRs with disease status, and machine learning to predict cytomegalovirus infection status. In addition to the first cohort of approximately 650 subjects, a separate validation cohort of 120 different subjects was used. The study aimed to test whether signatures of past pathogen exposure could be identified by cataloging public T cell receptors.

Donors formed part of the validation cohort, which comprised over a hundred subjects and was distinct from the first cohort of 690 or so subjects. Paper-wide results and their limitations: The study gave a list of about 160 TCR beta chains associated with cytomegalovirus. A later analysis found that TCRs clustered in the first cohort also tended to co-occur in the 95 to 150 validation repertoires, with approximately 95% of cluster scores above 0. The authors suggested that the approach could potentially be extended to other disease states and immunological phenotypes. Most TCR sequences were seen in very few donors, while some public TCRs were found in many individuals. Three of the identified cytomegalovirus-associated TCR beta chains were confirmed in vitro to be specific for cytomegalovirus antigens. Cytomegalovirus status was reported to be diagnosed by the classifier with high specificity and sensitivity in both the original and validation cohorts. A later analysis lacked HLA typing for the validation cohort, so it scored co-occurrence in that cohort across all 110 or so repertoires.

The germline V gene specifies SQVTM as CDR1 and ANQGSEA as CDR2. V and J lose 6 bases and 1 base, and a span of 16 bases separates them. The CDR3 covers 15 residues, taking in both the cysteine and the phenylalanine. Just the 45-base CDR3 DNA is kept, in frame starting at base 1. Receptors were amplified or captured by the immunoSEQ multiplex PCR assay. The authors' analysis ran thus. A statistical classification framework was built for diagnosing cytomegalovirus status from the catalog of TCR beta chain sequences. The table was pulled from immuneACCESS by TCRdb, which kept in-frame rearrangements only. Such tables lose some clones; where checked, under half of the loss comes from unresolved V genes, and the rest has no known cause. That table gives V, J and clone size, and the DNA gave D and trimming. In all, the sample holds under 150,000 clones, and 91% of those were seen once. The ten largest clones capture 0.6% to 0.8% of the sample.

The sequence derives from a man aged 18-30 years in good health and CMV-seronegative. Sequenced: PBMCs. The V gene is TRBV29-1 and the J gene is TRBJ1-3; tentative D gene TRBD1, with 6 bases matching. The CDR3 protein is CSVSKTGTSGNTIYF. The DNA sequence is as follows: TGCAGCGTCAGTAAGACCGGGACATCTGGAAACACCATATATTTT.